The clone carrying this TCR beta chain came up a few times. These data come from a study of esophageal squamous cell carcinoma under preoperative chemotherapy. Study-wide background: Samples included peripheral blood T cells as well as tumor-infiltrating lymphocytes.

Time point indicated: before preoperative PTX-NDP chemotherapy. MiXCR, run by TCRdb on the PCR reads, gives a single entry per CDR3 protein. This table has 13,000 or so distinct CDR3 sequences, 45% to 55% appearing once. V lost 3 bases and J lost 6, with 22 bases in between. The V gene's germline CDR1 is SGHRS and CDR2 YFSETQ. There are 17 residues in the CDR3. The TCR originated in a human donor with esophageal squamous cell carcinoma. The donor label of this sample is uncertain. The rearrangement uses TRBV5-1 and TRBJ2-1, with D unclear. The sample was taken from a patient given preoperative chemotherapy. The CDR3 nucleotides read TGCGCCAGCAGCTCCGGGCCCCTTACCAAACACCTCAATGAGCAGTTCTTC. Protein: CASSSGPLTKHLNEQFF.